This T cell receptor beta chain was profiled in a study of T cells after yellow fever vaccination. Germline-derived CDR1 and CDR2 are SGHDT and YYEEEE. The CDR3 consists of 17 residues. V shed 4 bases and J 0 bases; nucleotides not matched to a gene: 9. TCRdb re-called the 5' RACE reads with MiXCR, one entry per CDR3 protein. The sample consists of about 58,000 distinct CDR3 sequences, around 6.2% of them appearing once. The TCR originated in a man in his late teens or twenties who received the YFV17D yellow fever vaccine. The chain has TRBV5-6 and TRBJ2-3; 9 bases are shared with TRBD2. Specimen: PBMCs, either bulk or a sorted T-cell subset (CD4+, CD8+, memory, or dextramer-sorted; not recorded which), collected on the day of the yellow fever booster vaccination. DNA of the CDR3: TGTGCCAGCAGCCCTACTAGCGGGCTTAATAGCACAGATACGCAGTATTTT. Encoded protein: CASSPTSGLNSTDTQYF.